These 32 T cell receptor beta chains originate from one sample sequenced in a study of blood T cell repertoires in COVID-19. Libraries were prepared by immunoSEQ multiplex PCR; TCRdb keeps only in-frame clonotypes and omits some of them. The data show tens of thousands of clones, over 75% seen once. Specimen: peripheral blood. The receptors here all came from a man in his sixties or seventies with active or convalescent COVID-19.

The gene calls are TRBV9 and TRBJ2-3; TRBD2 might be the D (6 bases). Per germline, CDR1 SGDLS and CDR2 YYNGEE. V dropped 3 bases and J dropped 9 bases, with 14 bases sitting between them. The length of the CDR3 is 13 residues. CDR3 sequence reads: CASSATSRETQYF. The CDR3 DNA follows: TGTGCCAGCAGCGCGACTAGTCGGGAAACGCAGTATTTT.

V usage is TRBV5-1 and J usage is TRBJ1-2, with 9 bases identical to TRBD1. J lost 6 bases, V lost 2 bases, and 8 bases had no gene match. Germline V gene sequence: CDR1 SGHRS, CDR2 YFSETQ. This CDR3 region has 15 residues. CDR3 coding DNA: TGCGCCAGCAGCTTCCAAGGACAGGGGATTAATGGCTACACCTTC. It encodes CASSFQGQGINGYTF.

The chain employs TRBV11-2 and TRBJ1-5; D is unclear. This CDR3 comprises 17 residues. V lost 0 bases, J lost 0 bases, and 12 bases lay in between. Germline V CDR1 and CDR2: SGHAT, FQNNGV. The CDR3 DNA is TGTGCCAGCAGCTTAGATGGGTACGGGTATAGCAATCAGCCCCAGCATTTT. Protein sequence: CASSLDGYGYSNQPQHF.

As DNA, the CDR3 is TGTGCCAGCTCACCACGATCCCAGGGGTTCACCGGGGAGCTGTTTTTT. Amino acid sequence: CASSPRSQGFTGELFF. The gene calls are TRBV18 and TRBJ2-2; D possibly corresponds to TRBD1 (6 bases). The V gene's germline CDR1 is KGHSH and CDR2 LQKENI. The V and J ends lost 1 base and 4 bases respectively, with 13 bases between them. This CDR3 is built from 16 residues.

CDR3 in DNA: TGTGCCAGCAGCTTGATGGGACAGGGTTACGAGCAGTACTTC. Residues: CASSLMGQGYEQYF. The gene calls are TRBV5-5 and TRBJ2-7; 9 bases fit TRBD1. Germline loops: CDR1 SGHKS, CDR2 YYEKEE (reference sequence). This CDR3 comprises 14 residues. V lost 1 base and J lost 4; bases outside the gene matches: 3.

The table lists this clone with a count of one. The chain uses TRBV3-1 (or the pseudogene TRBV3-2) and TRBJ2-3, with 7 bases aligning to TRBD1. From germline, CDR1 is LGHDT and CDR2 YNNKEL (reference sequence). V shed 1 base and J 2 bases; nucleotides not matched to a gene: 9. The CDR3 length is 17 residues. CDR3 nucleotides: TGTGCCAGCAGCCAAGTCCGAGGGACAGAGAACACAGATACGCAGTATTTT. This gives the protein CASSQVRGTENTDTQYF.

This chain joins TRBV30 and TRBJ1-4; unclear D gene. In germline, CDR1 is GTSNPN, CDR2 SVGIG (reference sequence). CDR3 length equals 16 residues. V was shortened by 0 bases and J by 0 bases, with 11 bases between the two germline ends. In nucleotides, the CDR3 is TGTGCCTGGAGTGTAGGTCGGGTCCCAACTAATGAAAAACTGTTTTTT. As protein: CAWSVGRVPTNEKLFF.

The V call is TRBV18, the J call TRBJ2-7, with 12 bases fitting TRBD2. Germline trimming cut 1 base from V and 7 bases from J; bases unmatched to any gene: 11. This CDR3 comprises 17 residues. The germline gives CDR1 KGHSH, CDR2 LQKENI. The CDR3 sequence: CASSPLPSSGGAGEQYF. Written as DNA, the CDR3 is TGTGCCAGCTCACCACTTCCATCTAGCGGGGGGGCCGGAGAGCAGTACTTC.

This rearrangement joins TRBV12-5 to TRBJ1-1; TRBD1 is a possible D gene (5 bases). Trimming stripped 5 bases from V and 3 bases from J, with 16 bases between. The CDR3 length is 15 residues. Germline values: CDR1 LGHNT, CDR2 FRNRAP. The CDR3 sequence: CASGPLWGEDTEAFF. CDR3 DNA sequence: TGTGCTAGTGGTCCCCTCTGGGGGGAGGACACTGAAGCTTTCTTT.

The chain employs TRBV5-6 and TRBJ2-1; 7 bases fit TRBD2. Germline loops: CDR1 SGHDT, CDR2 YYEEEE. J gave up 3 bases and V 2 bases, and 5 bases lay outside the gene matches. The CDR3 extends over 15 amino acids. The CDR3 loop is CASSLGGGFYNEQFF. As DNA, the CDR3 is TGTGCCAGCAGCTTAGGCGGGGGATTCTACAATGAGCAGTTCTTC.

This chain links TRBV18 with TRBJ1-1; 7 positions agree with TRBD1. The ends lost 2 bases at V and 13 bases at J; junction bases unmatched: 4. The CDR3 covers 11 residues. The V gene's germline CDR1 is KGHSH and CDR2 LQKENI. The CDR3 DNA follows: TGTGCCAGCTCACCAAGGACAGGATTTTTCTTT. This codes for CASSPRTGFFF.

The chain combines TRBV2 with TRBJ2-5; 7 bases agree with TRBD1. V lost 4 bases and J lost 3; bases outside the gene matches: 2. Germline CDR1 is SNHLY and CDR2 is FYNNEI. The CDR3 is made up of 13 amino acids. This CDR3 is CASSGQGKETQYF. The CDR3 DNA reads TGTGCCAGCAGTGGACAGGGAAAAGAGACCCAGTACTTC.

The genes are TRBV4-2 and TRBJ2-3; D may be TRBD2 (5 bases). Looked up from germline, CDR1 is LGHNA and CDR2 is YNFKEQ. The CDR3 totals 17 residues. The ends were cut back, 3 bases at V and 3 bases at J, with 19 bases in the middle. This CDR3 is CASSHLGLSTGTDTQYF. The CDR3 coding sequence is TGTGCCAGCAGCCACCTAGGACTCAGCACGGGGACAGATACGCAGTATTTT.

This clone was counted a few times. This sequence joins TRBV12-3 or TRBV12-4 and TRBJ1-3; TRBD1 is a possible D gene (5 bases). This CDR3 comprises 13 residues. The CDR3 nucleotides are TGTGCGAACAGGCGCCTCTCTGGAAACACCATATATTTT. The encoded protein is CANRRLSGNTIYF.

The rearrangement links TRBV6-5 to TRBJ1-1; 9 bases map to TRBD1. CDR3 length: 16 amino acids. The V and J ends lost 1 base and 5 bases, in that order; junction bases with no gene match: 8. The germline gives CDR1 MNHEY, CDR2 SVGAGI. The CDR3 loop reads CASSYFKTGGRTEAFF. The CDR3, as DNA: TGTGCCAGCAGTTACTTTAAGACAGGGGGAAGGACTGAAGCTTTCTTT.

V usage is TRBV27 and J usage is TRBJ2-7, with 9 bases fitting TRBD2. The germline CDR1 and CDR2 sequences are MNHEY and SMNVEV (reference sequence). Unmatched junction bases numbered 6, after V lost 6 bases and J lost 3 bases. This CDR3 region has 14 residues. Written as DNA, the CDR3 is TGTGCCAGCAGGATAAGCGGGGGGAGCTACGAGCAGTACTTC. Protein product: CASRISGGSYEQYF.

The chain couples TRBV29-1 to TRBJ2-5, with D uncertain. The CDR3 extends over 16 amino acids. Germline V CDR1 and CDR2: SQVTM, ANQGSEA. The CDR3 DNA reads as TGCAGGCTTGGTTGGAGTTATACCGTAGTGATCAAGACCCAGTACTTC. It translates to CRLGWSYTVVIKTQYF.

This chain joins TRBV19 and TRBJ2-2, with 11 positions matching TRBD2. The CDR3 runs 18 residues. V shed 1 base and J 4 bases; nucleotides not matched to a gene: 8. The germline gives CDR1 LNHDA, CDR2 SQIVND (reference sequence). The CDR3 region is CASSIAPTSGAGTGELFF. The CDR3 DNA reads TGTGCCAGTAGTATAGCACCGACTAGCGGGGCTGGCACCGGGGAGCTGTTTTTT.

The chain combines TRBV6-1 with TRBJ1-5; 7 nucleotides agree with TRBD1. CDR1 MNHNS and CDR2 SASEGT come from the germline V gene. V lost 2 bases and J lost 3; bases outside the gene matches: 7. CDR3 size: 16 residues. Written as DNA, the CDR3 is TGTGCCAGCAGTGAAACAGGGGAGCTCCCCAATCAGCCCCAGCATTTT. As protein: CASSETGELPNQPQHF.

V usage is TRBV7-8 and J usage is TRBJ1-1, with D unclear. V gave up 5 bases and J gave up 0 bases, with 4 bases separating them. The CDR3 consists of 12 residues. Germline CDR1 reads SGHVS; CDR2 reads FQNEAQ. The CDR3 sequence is CASSPLNTEAFF. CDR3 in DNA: TGTGCCAGCAGCCCGTTGAACACTGAAGCTTTCTTT.

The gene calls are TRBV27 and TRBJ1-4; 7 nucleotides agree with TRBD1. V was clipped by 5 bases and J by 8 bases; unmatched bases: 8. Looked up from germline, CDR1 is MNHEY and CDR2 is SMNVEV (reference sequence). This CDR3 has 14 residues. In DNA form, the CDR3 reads TGTGCCAGCAGTGGAGGGGGCACAATGGAAAAACTGTTTTTT. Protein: CASSGGGTMEKLFF.

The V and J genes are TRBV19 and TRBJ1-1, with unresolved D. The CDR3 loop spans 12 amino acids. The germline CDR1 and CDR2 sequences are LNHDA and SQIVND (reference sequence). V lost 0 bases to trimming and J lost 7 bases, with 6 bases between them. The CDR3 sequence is CASSIDHSEAFF. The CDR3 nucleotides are TGTGCCAGTAGTATAGACCATAGTGAAGCTTTCTTT.

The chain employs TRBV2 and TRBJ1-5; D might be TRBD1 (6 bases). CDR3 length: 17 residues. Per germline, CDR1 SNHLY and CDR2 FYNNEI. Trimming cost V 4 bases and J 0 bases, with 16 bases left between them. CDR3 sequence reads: CASSADSGEYSNQPQHF. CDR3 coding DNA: TGTGCCAGCAGTGCGGACAGCGGGGAATATAGCAATCAGCCCCAGCATTTT.

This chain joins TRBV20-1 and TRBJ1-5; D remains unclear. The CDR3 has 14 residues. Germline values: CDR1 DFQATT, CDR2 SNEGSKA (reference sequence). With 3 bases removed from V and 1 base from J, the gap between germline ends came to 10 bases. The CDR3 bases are TGCAGTGCTAGTGCGGGTGTAAGCAATCAGCCCCAGCATTTT. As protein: CSASAGVSNQPQHF.

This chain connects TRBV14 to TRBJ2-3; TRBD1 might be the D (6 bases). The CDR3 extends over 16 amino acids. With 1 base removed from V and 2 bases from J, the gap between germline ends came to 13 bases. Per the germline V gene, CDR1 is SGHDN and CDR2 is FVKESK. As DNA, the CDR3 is TGTGCCAGCAGCCAAGGTTTCAGGGGATCCACAGATACGCAGTATTTT. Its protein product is CASSQGFRGSTDTQYF.

This CDR3 is CAWSRGRSEKLFF. CDR3 in DNA: TGTGCCTGGAGCAGGGGGCGTAGTGAAAAACTGTTTTTT. The gene calls are TRBV30 and TRBJ1-4, with 8 bases matching TRBD1. J gave up 7 bases and V 3 bases, and 4 bases lay outside the gene matches. In germline, CDR1 is GTSNPN, CDR2 SVGIG (reference sequence). The CDR3 consists of 13 residues.

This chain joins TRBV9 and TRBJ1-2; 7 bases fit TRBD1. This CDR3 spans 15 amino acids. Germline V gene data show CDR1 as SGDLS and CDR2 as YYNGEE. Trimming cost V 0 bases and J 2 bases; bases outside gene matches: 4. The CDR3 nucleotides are TGTGCCAGCAGCGTAGCAGGGACAGTGAACTATGGCTACACCTTC. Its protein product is CASSVAGTVNYGYTF.

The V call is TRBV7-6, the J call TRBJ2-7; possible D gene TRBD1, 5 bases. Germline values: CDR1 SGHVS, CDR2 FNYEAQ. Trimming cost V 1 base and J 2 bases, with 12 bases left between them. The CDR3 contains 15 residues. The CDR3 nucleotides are TGTGCCAGCAGCTTAGATATTGGGGCTACCTACGAGCAGTACTTC. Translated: CASSLDIGATYEQYF.

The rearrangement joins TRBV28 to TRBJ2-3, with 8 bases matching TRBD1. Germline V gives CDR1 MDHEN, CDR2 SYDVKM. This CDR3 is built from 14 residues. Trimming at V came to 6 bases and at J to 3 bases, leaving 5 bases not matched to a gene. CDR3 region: CASSETGDTDTQYF. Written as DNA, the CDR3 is TGTGCCAGCAGCGAGACAGGGGATACAGATACGCAGTATTTT.

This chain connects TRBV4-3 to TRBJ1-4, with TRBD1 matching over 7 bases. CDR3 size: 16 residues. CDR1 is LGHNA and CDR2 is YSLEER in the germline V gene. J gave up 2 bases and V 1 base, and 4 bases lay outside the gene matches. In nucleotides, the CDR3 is TGCGCCAGCAGCCAAGGTCAGGGGGTCACTAATGAAAAACTGTTTTTT. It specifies CASSQGQGVTNEKLFF.

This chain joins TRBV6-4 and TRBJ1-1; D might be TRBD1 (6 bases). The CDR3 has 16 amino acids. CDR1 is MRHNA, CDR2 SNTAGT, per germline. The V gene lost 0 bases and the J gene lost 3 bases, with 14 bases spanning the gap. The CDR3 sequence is CASSDSSGRGYTEAFF. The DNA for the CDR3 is TGTGCCAGCAGTGACTCGTCGGGGAGGGGGTACACTGAAGCTTTCTTT.

The CDR3 DNA reads TGCGCCAGCAGCCCTGTCGGGACAGTCAATTCACCCCTCCACTTT. Translated: CASSPVGTVNSPLHF. The chain employs TRBV5-1 and TRBJ1-6; TRBD1 matches at 7 bases. Germline CDR1 SGHRS, CDR2 YFSETQ. The CDR3 totals 15 residues. The V gene end was trimmed by 4 bases and the J gene end by 7 bases; junction bases not matched to a gene: 8.